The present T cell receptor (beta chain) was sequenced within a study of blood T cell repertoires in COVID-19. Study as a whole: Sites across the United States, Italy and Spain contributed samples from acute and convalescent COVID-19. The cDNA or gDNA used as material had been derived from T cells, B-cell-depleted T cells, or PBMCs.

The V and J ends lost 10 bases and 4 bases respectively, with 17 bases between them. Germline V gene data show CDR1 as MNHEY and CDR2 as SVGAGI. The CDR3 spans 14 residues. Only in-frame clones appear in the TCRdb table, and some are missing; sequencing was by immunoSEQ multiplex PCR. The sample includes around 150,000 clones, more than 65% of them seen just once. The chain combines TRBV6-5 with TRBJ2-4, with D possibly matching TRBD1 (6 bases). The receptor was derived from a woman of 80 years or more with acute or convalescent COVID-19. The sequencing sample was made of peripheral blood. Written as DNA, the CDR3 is TGTGCCACCACTAACCGGGACACTAAAAACATTCAGTACTTC. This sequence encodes CATTNRDTKNIQYF.